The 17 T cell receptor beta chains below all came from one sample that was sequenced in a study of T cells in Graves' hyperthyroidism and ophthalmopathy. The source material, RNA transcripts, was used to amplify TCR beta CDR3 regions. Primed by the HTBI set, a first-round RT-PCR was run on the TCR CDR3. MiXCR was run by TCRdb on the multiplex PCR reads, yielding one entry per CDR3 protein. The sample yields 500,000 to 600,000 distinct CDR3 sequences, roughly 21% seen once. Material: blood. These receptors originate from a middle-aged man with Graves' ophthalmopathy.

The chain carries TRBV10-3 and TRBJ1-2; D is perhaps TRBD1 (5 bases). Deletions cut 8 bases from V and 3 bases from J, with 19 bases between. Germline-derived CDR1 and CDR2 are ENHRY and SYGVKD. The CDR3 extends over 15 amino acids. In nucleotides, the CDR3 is TGTGCCATCTCAACTCGACAGACAGCTGACTATGGCTACACCTTC. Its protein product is CAISTRQTADYGYTF.

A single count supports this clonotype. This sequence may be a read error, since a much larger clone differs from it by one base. Here the CDR3 DNA reads TGTGCCAGCACCTTAGATAGGGACAGTTATGCCTACGAGCAGTACTTC. Protein: CASTLDRDSYAYEQYF. This rearrangement joins TRBV7-8 to TRBJ2-7; 7 bases agree with TRBD1. Germline V gives CDR1 SGHVS, CDR2 FQNEAQ. The CDR3 sequence is 16 residues long.

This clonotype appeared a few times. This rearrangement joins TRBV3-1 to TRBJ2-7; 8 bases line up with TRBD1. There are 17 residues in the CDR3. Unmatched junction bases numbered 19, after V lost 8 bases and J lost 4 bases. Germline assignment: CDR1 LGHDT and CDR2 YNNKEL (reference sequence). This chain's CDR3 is CASSPCSPGQASYEQYF. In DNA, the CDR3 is TGTGCCAGCTCTCCATGCTCCCCGGGACAGGCTTCGTACGAGCAGTACTTC.

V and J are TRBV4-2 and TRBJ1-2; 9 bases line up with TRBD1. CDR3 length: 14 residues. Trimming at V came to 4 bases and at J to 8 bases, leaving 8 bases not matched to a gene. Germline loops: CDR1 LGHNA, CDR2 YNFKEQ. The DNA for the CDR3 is TGTGCCAGCAGCCCTCCGGGACAGGGTGGGGGCTACACCTTC. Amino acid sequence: CASSPPGQGGGYTF.

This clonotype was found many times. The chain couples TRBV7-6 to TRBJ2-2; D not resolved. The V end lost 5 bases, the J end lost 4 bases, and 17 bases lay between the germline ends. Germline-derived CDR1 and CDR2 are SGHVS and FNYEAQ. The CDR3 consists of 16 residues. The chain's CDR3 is CASSPTVEQITGELFF. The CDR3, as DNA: TGTGCCAGCAGCCCTACTGTGGAACAAATCACCGGGGAGCTGTTTTTT.

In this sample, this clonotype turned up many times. CDR3 nucleotides: TGTGCCAGCTCCACAATTCCTCACGGGAACACTGAAGCTTTCTTT. Its translation is CASSTIPHGNTEAFF. The chain joins TRBV18 to TRBJ1-1, with no clear D. This CDR3 has 15 amino acids. V was shortened by 6 bases and J by 1 base, with 15 bases between the two germline ends. From germline, CDR1 is KGHSH and CDR2 LQKENI.

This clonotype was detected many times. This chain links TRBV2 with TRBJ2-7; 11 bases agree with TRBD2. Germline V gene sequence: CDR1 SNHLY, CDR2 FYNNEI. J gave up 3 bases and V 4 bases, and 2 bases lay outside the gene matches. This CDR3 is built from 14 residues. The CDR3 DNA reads TGTGCCAGCAGTGCGGGACTAGCGGACTACGAGCAGTACTTC. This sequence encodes CASSAGLADYEQYF.

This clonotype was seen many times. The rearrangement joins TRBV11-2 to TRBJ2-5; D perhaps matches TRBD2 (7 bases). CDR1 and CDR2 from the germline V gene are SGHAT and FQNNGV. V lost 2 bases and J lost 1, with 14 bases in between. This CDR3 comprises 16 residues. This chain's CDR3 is CASSLIRRGLQETQYF. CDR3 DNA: TGTGCCAGCAGCTTAATTCGGCGGGGGCTCCAAGAGACCCAGTACTTC. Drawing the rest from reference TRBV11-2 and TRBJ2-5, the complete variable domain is EAGVAQSPRYKIIEKRQSVAFWCNPISGHATLYWYQQILGQGPKLLIQFQNNGVVDDSQLPKDRFSAERLKGVDSTLKIQPAKLEDSAVYLCASSLIRRGLQETQYFGPGTRLLVL.

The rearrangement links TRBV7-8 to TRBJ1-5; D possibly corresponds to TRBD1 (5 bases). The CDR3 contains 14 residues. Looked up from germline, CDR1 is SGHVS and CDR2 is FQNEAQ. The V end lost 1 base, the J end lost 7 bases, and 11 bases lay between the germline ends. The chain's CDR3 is CASSLVGDHQPQHF. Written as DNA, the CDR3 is TGTGCCAGCAGCTTAGTAGGGGACCACCAGCCCCAGCATTTT.

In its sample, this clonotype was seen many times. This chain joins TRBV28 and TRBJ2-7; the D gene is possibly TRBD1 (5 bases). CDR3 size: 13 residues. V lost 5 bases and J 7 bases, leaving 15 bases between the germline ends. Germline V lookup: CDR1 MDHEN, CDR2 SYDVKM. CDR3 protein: CASSRQGFVEQYF. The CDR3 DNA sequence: TGTGCCAGCAGTCGCCAGGGTTTTGTGGAGCAGTACTTC.

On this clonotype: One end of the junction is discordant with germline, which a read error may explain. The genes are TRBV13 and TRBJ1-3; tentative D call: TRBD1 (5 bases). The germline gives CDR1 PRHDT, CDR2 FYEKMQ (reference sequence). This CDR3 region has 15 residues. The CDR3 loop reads CASSLVGEIENTIYF. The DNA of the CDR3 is TGCGCCAGCAGCTTGGTAGGGGAAATCGAAAACACCATATATTTT.

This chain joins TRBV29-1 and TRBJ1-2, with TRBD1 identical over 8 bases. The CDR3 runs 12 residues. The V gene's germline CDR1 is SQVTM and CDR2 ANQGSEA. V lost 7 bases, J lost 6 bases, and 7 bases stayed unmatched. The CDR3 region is CSAPGTGDGYTF. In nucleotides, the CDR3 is TGCAGCGCACCTGGGACAGGCGATGGCTACACCTTC.

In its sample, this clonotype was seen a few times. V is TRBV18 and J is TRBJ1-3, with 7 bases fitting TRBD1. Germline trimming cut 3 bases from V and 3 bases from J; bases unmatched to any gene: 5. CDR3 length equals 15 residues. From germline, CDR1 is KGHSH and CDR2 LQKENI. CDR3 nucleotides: TGTGCCAGCTCACCGGGACAGTGGAATGGAAACACCATATATTTT. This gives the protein CASSPGQWNGNTIYF.

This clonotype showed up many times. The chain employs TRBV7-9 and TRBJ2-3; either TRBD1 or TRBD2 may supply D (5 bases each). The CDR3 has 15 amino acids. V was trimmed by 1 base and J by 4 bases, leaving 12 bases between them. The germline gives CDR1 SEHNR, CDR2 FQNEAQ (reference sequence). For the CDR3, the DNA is TGTGCCAGCAGCTTAGTGAGGGGTGTTGCAGATACGCAGTATTTT. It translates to CASSLVRGVADTQYF.

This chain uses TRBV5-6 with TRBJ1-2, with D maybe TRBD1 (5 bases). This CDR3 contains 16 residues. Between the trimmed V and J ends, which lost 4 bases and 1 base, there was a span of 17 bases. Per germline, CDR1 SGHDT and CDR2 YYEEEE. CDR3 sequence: CASSLRAAGINYGYTF. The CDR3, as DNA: TGTGCCAGCAGCCTCAGGGCGGCCGGGATTAACTATGGCTACACCTTC.

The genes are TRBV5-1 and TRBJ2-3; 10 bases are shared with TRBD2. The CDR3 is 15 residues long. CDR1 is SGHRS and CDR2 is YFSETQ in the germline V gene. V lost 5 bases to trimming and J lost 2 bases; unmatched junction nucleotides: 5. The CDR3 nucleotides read TGCGCCAGCAGACCCAGCGGGAGGGACACAGATACGCAGTATTTT. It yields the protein CASRPSGRDTDTQYF.

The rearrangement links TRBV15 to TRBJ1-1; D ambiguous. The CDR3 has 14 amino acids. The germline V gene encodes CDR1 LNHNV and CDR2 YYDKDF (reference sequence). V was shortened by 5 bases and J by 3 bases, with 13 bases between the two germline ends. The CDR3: CATSGRLFDTEAFF. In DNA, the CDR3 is TGTGCCACCAGCGGCAGGTTGTTTGACACTGAAGCTTTCTTT.